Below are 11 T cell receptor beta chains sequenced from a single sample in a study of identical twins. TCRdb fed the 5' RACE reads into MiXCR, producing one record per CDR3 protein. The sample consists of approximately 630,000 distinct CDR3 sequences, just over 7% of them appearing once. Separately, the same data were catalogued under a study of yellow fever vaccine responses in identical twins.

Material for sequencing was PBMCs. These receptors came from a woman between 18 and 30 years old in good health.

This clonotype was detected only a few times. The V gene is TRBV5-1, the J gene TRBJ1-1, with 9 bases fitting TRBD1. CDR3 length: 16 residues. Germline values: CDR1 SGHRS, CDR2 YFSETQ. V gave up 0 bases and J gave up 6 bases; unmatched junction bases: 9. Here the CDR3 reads CASSLDGGTGTSEAFF. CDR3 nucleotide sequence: TGCGCCAGCAGCTTGGATGGTGGGACAGGGACTTCTGAAGCTTTCTTT.

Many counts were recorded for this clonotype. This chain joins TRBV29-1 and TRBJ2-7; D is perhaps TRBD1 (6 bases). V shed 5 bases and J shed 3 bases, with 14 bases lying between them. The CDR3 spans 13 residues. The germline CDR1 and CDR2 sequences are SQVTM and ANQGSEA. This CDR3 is CSVIPGHHYEQYV. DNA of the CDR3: TGCAGCGTTATACCGGGACACCACTACGAGCAGTACGTC.

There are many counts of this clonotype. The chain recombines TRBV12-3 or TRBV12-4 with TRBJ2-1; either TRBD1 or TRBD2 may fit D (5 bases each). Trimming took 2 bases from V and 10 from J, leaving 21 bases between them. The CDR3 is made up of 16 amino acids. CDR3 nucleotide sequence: TGTGCCAGCAGTTTATCTAGGACGGGTCCCTGGGACGAGCAGTTCTTC. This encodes CASSLSRTGPWDEQFF.

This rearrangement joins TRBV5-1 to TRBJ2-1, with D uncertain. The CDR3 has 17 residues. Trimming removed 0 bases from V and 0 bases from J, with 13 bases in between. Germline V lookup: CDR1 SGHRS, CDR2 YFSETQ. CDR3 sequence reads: CASSLEASPSSYNEQFF. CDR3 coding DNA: TGCGCCAGCAGCTTGGAAGCTTCGCCGAGCTCCTACAATGAGCAGTTCTTC.

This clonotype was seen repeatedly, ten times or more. The CDR3 region is CASRPIAGGLHNEQFF. CDR3 DNA sequence: TGTGCCAGCAGGCCTATAGCGGGAGGCCTGCACAATGAGCAGTTCTTC. The V gene is TRBV11-2, the J gene TRBJ2-1; 10 positions match TRBD2. The V and J ends lost 6 bases and 5 bases, in that order; junction bases with no gene match: 10. The CDR3 spans 16 residues. Germline values: CDR1 SGHAT, CDR2 FQNNGV.

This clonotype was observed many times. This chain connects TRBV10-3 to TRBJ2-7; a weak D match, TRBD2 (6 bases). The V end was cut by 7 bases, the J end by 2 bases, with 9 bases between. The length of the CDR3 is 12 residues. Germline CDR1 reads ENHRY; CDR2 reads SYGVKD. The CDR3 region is CAINSGTYEQYF. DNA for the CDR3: TGTGCCATCAATAGCGGAACCTACGAGCAGTACTTC.

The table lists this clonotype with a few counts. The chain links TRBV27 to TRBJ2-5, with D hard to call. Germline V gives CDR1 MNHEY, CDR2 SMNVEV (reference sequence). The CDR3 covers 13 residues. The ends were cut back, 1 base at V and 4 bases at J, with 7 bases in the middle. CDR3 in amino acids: CASSLFWGETQYF. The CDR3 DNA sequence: TGTGCCAGCAGTTTATTTTGGGGAGAGACCCAGTACTTC.

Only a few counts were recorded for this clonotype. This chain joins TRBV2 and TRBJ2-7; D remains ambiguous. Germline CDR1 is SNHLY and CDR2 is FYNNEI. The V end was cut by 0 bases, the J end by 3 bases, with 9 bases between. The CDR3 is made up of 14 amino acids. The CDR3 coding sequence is TGTGCCAGCAGTGAAGCTCTTAAGTACTACGAGCAGTACTTC. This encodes CASSEALKYYEQYF.

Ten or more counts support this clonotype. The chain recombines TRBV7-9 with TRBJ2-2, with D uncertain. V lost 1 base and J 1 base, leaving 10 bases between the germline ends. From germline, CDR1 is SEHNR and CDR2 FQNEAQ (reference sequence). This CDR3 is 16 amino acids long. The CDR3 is CASSLGSWMNTGELFF. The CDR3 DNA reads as TGTGCCAGCAGCTTAGGCAGTTGGATGAACACCGGGGAGCTGTTTTTT.

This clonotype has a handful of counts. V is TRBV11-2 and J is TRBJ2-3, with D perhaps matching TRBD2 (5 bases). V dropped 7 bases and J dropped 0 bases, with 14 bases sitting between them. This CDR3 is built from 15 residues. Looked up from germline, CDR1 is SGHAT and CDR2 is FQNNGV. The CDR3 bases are TGTGCCAGCACCCAGAGCGGAGTTAGCACAGATACGCAGTATTTT. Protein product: CASTQSGVSTDTQYF.

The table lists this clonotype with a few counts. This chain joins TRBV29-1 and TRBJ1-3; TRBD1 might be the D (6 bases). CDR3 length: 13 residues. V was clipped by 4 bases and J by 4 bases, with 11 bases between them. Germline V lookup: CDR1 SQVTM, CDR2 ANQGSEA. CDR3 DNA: TGCAGCGTTGCCGGGACAAGGGGAAACACCATATATTTT. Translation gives CSVAGTRGNTIYF.